These T cell receptor beta chains were read from a single sample in a study of T-cell reconstitution after alpha-beta-depleted transplantation in children. TCRdb itself ran the PCR reads through MiXCR, one entry per CDR3 protein. Of a few hundred thousand distinct CDR3 sequences detected, about 20% appear once; the ten largest clones hold around 4%. Sequencing used PBMCs from the stem cell graft donor, obtained from the stem cell graft. The receptors derive from a human donor who donated a stem cell graft to a child with acute myeloid leukemia. CDR3s include the opening cysteine and the closing phenylalanine or tryptophan. Each record gives: D gene, J gene, clone size, V gene, CDR3 protein, CDR3 DNA. The D gene is left open where the match is weak. Some rows mark clone size as missing; the rest say once, few, many or name a class of expanded clone.

D gene: -
J gene: TRBJ2-1
clone size: few
V gene: TRBV5-1
CDR3 protein: CASSFQEQQFF
CDR3 DNA: TGCGCCAGCAGCTTCCAAGAGCAGCAGTTCTTC

D gene: TRBD2
J gene: TRBJ2-1
clone size: few
V gene: TRBV27
CDR3 protein: CASSIRTSGGYNEQFF
CDR3 DNA: TGTGCCAGCAGTATAAGGACTAGCGGGGGTTACAATGAGCAGTTCTTC

D gene: TRBD2
J gene: TRBJ2-1
clone size: -
V gene: TRBV5-1
CDR3 protein: CASSLAPSGRARNEQFF
CDR3 DNA: TGCGCCAGCAGCTTGGCCCCTAGCGGGAGAGCCAGAAATGAGCAGTTCTTC

D gene: -
J gene: TRBJ2-2
clone size: -
V gene: TRBV30
CDR3 protein: CAWSVGGGIGELFF
CDR3 DNA: TGTGCCTGGAGTGTAGGAGGAGGGATCGGGGAGCTGTTTTTT

D gene: -
J gene: TRBJ2-7
clone size: -
V gene: TRBV20-1
CDR3 protein: CSALRDIGYSYEQYF
CDR3 DNA: TGCAGTGCCCTTCGCGACATAGGGTACTCCTACGAGCAGTACTTC

D gene: TRBD1
J gene: TRBJ2-5
clone size: -
V gene: TRBV12-3/TRBV12-4
CDR3 protein: CASSPGGQGVGETQYF
CDR3 DNA: TGTGCCAGCAGCCCGGGCGGCCAGGGGGTAGGGGAGACCCAGTACTTC

D gene: -
J gene: TRBJ2-5
clone size: -
V gene: TRBV12-3/TRBV12-4
CDR3 protein: CASIRAGLQETQYF
CDR3 DNA: TGTGCCAGCATTCGGGCAGGGCTTCAAGAGACCCAGTACTTC

D gene: TRBD2
J gene: TRBJ2-5
clone size: few
V gene: TRBV28
CDR3 protein: CASSVGWSGRFYF
CDR3 DNA: TGTGCCAGCAGTGTGGGGTGGAGCGGGAGGTTTTACTTC

D gene: TRBD1
J gene: TRBJ1-3
clone size: -
V gene: TRBV9
CDR3 protein: CASSVEPTGNSGNTIYF
CDR3 DNA: TGTGCCAGCAGCGTGGAACCGACAGGGAACTCTGGAAACACCATATATTTT

D gene: TRBD2
J gene: TRBJ2-1
clone size: many
V gene: TRBV6-1
CDR3 protein: CAIRLWTSGYNEQFF
CDR3 DNA: TGTGCCATCAGGCTCTGGACTAGCGGTTACAATGAGCAGTTCTTC

D gene: TRBD2
J gene: TRBJ2-7
clone size: few
V gene: TRBV12-3/TRBV12-4
CDR3 protein: CASSSPGTSDSYEQYF
CDR3 DNA: TGTGCCAGCAGCTCTCCCGGGACTAGCGACTCCTACGAGCAGTACTTC

D gene: -
J gene: TRBJ2-3
clone size: few
V gene: TRBV20-1
CDR3 protein: CSASLSTDTQYF
CDR3 DNA: TGCAGTGCTAGCTTGTCCACAGATACGCAGTATTTT

D gene: -
J gene: TRBJ2-7
clone size: -
V gene: TRBV20-1
CDR3 protein: CSARGRGPYEQYF
CDR3 DNA: TGCAGTGCTAGGGGGAGGGGGCCCTACGAGCAGTACTTC

D gene: -
J gene: TRBJ2-3
clone size: many
V gene: TRBV7-2
CDR3 protein: CASSLILAGQLDTQYF
CDR3 DNA: TGTGCCAGCAGCTTAATTTTGGCAGGGCAGTTAGATACGCAGTATTTT

D gene: TRBD1
J gene: TRBJ1-2
clone size: -
V gene: TRBV7-2
CDR3 protein: CASRKGQGVPGYTF
CDR3 DNA: TGTGCCAGCAGGAAGGGACAGGGGGTTCCGGGCTACACCTTC

D gene: -
J gene: TRBJ2-7
clone size: -
V gene: TRBV3-1
CDR3 protein: CASSPKTGSGQYF
CDR3 DNA: TGTGCCAGCAGCCCGAAGACCGGATCGGGGCAGTACTTC

D gene: TRBD1
J gene: TRBJ1-5
clone size: few
V gene: TRBV15
CDR3 protein: CATAGTGGGNQPQHF
CDR3 DNA: TGTGCCACCGCCGGGACAGGGGGCGGCAATCAGCCCCAGCATTTT

D gene: TRBD2
J gene: TRBJ2-5
clone size: -
V gene: TRBV20-1
CDR3 protein: CSATLAAYQETQYF
CDR3 DNA: TGCAGTGCTACCCTAGCGGCCTACCAAGAGACCCAGTACTTC

D gene: -
J gene: TRBJ2-7
clone size: many
V gene: TRBV28
CDR3 protein: CASRDYEQYF
CDR3 DNA: TGTGCCAGCAGGGACTACGAGCAGTACTTC

D gene: -
J gene: TRBJ2-7
clone size: few
V gene: TRBV29-1
CDR3 protein: CSVGRDNYEQYF
CDR3 DNA: TGCAGCGTTGGCCGGGACAACTACGAGCAGTACTTC

D gene: -
J gene: TRBJ1-2
clone size: -
V gene: TRBV28
CDR3 protein: CASTLSGPSGSRDYGYTF
CDR3 DNA: TGTGCCAGCACTCTTTCCGGGCCGTCGGGATCTAGGGACTATGGCTACACCTTC

D gene: TRBD1
J gene: TRBJ1-2
clone size: -
V gene: TRBV10-3
CDR3 protein: CAIISSPNPGDRANYGYTF
CDR3 DNA: TGTGCCATCATATCTTCCCCAAACCCTGGGGACAGGGCTAACTATGGCTACACCTTC

D gene: TRBD1
J gene: TRBJ1-5
clone size: -
V gene: TRBV28
CDR3 protein: CASIQNQGAKQPQHF
CDR3 DNA: TGTGCCAGCATTCAAAATCAGGGGGCGAAGCAGCCCCAGCATTTT

D gene: TRBD1
J gene: TRBJ2-2
clone size: -
V gene: TRBV6-1
CDR3 protein: CASSMDRADTGELFF
CDR3 DNA: TGTGCCAGCAGCATGGACAGGGCGGACACCGGGGAGCTGTTTTTT

D gene: -
J gene: TRBJ2-7
clone size: few
V gene: TRBV4-2
CDR3 protein: CASSREGRDYEQYF
CDR3 DNA: TGTGCCAGCAGCCGAGAGGGCAGGGACTACGAGCAGTACTTC

D gene: -
J gene: TRBJ2-7
clone size: many
V gene: TRBV20-1
CDR3 protein: CSAIGRVSYEQYF
CDR3 DNA: TGCAGTGCTATCGGCAGGGTCTCCTACGAGCAGTACTTC

D gene: -
J gene: TRBJ2-7
clone size: few
V gene: TRBV4-2
CDR3 protein: CASSQVHDFSYEQYF
CDR3 DNA: TGTGCCAGCAGCCAAGTGCACGACTTCTCCTACGAGCAGTACTTC

D gene: TRBD1
J gene: TRBJ1-2
clone size: few
V gene: TRBV7-8
CDR3 protein: CASSMGQIYGYTF
CDR3 DNA: TGTGCCAGCAGCATGGGACAGATCTATGGCTACACCTTC

D gene: -
J gene: TRBJ2-7
clone size: many
V gene: TRBV20-1
CDR3 protein: CSARRQTSYEQYF
CDR3 DNA: TGCAGTGCTAGACGGCAGACTTCCTACGAGCAGTACTTC

D gene: TRBD2
J gene: TRBJ2-7
clone size: few
V gene: TRBV5-6
CDR3 protein: CASSLGLAGNYEQYF
CDR3 DNA: TGTGCCAGCAGCTTGGGCCTAGCGGGAAACTACGAGCAGTACTTC

D gene: -
J gene: TRBJ2-7
clone size: few
V gene: TRBV28
CDR3 protein: CASSLQGMGEQYF
CDR3 DNA: TGTGCCAGCAGTTTACAGGGGATGGGTGAGCAGTACTTC